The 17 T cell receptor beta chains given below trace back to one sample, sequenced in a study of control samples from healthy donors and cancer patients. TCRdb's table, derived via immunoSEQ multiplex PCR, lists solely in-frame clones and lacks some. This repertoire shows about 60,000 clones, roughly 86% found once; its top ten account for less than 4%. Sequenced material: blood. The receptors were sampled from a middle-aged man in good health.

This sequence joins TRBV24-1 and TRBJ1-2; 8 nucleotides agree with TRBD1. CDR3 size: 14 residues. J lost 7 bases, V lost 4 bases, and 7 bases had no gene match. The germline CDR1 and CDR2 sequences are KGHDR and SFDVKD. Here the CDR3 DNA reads TGTGCCACCAGTGACCCATGGACAGGGTCTGGCTACACCTTC. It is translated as CATSDPWTGSGYTF.

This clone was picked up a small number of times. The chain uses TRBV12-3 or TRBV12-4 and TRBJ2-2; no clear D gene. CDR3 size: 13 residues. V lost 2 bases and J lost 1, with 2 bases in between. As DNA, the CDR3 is TGTGCCAGCAGTTTAAGGAACACCGGGGAGCTGTTTTTT. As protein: CASSLRNTGELFF.

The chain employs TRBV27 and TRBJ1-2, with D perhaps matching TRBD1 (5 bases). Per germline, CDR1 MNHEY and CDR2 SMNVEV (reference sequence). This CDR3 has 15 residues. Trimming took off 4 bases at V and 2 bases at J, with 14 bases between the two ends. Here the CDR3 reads CASSYLGTDNYGYTF. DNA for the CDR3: TGTGCCAGCAGTTATCTCGGGACGGACAACTATGGCTACACCTTC.

CDR3 nucleotides: TGTGCCAGCAGCCAGGGCGGAGATAGCGGGAGGGCCTTCGAGCAGTACTTC. Its protein is CASSQGGDSGRAFEQYF. The V call is TRBV3-1 (or the pseudogene TRBV3-2), the J call TRBJ2-7, with 11 nucleotides matching TRBD2. The CDR3 sequence is 17 residues long. The germline V gene encodes CDR1 LGHDT and CDR2 YNNKEL (reference sequence). J gave up 6 bases and V 3 bases, and 13 bases lay outside the gene matches.

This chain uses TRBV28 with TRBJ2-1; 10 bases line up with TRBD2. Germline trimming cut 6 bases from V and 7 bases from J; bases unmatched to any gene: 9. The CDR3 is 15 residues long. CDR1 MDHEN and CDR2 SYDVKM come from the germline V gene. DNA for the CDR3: TGTGCCAGCAGCACGCTAGCGGGAGATATAAATGAGCAGTTCTTC. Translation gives CASSTLAGDINEQFF.

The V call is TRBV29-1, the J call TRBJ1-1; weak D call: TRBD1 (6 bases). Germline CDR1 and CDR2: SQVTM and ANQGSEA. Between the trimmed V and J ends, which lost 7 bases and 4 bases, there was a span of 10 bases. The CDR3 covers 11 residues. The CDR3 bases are TGCAGCGGACAGGTATCCACTGAAGCTTTCTTT. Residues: CSGQVSTEAFF.

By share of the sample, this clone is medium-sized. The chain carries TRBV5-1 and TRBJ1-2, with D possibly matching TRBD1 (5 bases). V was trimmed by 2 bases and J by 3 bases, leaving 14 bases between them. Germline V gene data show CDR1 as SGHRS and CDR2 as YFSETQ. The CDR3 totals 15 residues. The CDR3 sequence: CASSLLGGVDYGYTF. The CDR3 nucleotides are TGCGCCAGCAGCTTACTAGGAGGGGTCGACTATGGCTACACCTTC.

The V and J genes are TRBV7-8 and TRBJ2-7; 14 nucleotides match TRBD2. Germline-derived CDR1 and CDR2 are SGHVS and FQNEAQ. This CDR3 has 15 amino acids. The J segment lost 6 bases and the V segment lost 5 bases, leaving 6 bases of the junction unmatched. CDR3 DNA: TGTGCCAGCAGCCCCAGACTAGCGGGAGGGACCGAGCAGTACTTC. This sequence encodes CASSPRLAGGTEQYF.

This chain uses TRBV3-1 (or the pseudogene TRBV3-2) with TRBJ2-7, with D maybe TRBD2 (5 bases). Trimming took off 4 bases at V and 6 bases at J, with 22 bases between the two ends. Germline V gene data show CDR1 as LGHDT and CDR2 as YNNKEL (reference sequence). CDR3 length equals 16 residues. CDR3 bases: TGTGCCAGCAGCCCCTCCAGGACTCAGTCCCTCGCCGAGCAGTACTTC. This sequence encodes CASSPSRTQSLAEQYF.

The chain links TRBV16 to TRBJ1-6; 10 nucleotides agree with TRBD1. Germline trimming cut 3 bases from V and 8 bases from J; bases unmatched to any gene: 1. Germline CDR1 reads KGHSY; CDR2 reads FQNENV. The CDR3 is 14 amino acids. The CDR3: CASSHGQGDSPLHF. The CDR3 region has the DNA TGTGCCAGCAGCCACGGACAGGGGGATTCACCCCTCCACTTT.

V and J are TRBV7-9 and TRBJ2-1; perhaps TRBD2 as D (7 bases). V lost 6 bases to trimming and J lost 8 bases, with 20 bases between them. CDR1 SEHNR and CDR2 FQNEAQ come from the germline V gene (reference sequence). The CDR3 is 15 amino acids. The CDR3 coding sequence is TGTGCCAGCAGTTTTAGAGGGGGAGGGAGGGATGAGCAGTTCTTC. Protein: CASSFRGGGRDEQFF.

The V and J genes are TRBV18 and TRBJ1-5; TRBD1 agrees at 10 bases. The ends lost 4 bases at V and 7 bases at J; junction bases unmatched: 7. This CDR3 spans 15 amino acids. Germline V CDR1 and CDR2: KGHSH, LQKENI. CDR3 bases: TGTGCCAGCTCACGGACAGGGGGGCCGGGCCAGCCCCAGCATTTT. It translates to CASSRTGGPGQPQHF.

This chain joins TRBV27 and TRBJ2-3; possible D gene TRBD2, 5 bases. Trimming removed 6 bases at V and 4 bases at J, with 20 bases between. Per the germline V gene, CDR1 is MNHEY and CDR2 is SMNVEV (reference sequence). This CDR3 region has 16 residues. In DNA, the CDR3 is TGTGCCAGCAGGCTCTTACTAGTCCCCGGCGCAGATACGCAGTATTTT. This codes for CASRLLLVPGADTQYF.

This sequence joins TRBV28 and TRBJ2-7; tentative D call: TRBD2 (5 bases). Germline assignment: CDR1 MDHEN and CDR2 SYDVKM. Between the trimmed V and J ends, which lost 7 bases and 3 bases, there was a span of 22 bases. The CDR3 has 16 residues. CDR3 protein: CASKPPGRTENYEQYF. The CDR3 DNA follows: TGTGCCAGCAAACCCCCGGGCCGGACTGAGAACTACGAGCAGTACTTC.

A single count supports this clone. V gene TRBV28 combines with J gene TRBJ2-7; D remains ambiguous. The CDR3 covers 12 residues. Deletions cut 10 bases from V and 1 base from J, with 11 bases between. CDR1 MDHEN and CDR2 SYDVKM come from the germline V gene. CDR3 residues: CATLTGSYEQYF. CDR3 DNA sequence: TGTGCCACCTTAACCGGGTCCTACGAGCAGTACTTC.

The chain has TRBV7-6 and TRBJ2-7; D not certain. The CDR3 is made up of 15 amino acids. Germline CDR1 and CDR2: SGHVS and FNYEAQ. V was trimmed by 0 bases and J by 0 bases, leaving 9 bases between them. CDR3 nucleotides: TGTGCCAGCAGCTTAGCGGGCAGCAGCTCCTACGAGCAGTACTTC. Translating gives CASSLAGSSSYEQYF.

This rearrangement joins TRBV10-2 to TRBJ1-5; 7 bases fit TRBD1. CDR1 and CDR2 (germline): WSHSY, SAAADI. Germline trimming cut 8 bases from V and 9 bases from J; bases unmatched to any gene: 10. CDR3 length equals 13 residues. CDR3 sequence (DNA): TGCGCCAGCTCTAGACAGGGAAGAGGGCCCCAGCATTTT. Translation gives CASSRQGRGPQHF.